What follows are 3 T cell receptor beta chains derived from one specimen sequenced in a study of neurological immune-mediated disorders. TCRdb used MiXCR to reprocess the 5' RACE reads, holding one entry per CDR3 protein. Of under 80,000 distinct CDR3 sequences listed, under 5.5% are singletons. Sequenced: PBMCs. Source of these receptors: a woman aged 45-65 years with multiple sclerosis.

This clonotype appeared many times. The rearrangement uses TRBV29-1 and TRBJ1-2, with D maybe TRBD1 (6 bases). The CDR3 length is 15 residues. V shed 1 base and J shed 6 bases, with 18 bases lying between them. Germline V gives CDR1 SQVTM, CDR2 ANQGSEA. The CDR3 DNA follows: TGCAGCGTTGAAGGAGGAACAGGGTTGGTAGATGGCTACACCTTC. The encoded protein is CSVEGGTGLVDGYTF.

In regard to this clonotype: A much larger clone is a single base away; this may be a read error. DNA of the CDR3: TGCAGTGCTAGATTATCTAGCGGGGATCAGCGGGGTTACAATGAGCAGTTCTTC. It codes for CSARLSSGDQRGYNEQFF. J is TRBJ2-1 and V is TRBV20-1, with 9 bases identical to TRBD2. CDR1 is DFQATT, CDR2 SNEGSKA, per germline (reference sequence). V was clipped by 2 bases and J by 4 bases; unmatched bases: 15. This CDR3 has 18 amino acids.

This clonotype appeared many times. The V gene is TRBV7-2, the J gene TRBJ2-6; D gene ambiguous. Germline CDR1 is SGHTA and CDR2 is FQGNSA. This CDR3 spans 15 amino acids. Trimming took 2 bases from V and 0 from J, leaving 5 bases between them. The CDR3 DNA reads as TGTGCCAGCAGCTTACCCCTCTCTGGGGCCAACGTCCTGACTTTC. Its protein is CASSLPLSGANVLTF.